This TCR beta chain originates from a study of blood T cell repertoires in COVID-19. As for the study in general: Donors in the United States, Italy and Spain gave samples during acute or convalescent COVID-19. From T cells, B-cell-depleted T cells, or PBMCs came the material, which was cDNA or gDNA.

TCRdb's table, derived via immunoSEQ multiplex PCR, lists solely in-frame clones and lacks some. The sample lists about 140,000 clones, 70% to 90% seen once, with 1.5% in the top ten. The sample comprised peripheral blood. The clonotype was recovered from a woman aged 60 to 75 with acute or convalescent COVID-19.

In nucleotides, the CDR3 is TGTGCCAGCAGAGATTGGACAGGGGGGAGCTATGGCTACACCTTC. Translating it yields CASRDWTGGSYGYTF. The rearrangement links TRBV7-2 to TRBJ1-2; TRBD1 matches at 10 bases. Germline V lookup: CDR1 SGHTA, CDR2 FQGNSA. The V gene end was trimmed by 6 bases and the J gene end by 4 bases; junction bases not matched to a gene: 8. The CDR3 covers 15 residues. Filled out from reference TRBV7-2 and TRBJ1-2, the complete variable domain reads GAGVSQSPSNKVTEKGKDVELRCDPISGHTALYWYRQSLGQGLEFLIYFQGNSAPDKSGLPSDRFSAERTGGSVSTLTIQRTQQEDSAVYLCASRDWTGGSYGYTFGSGTRLTVV.